Below, one T cell receptor (beta chain) is given with its context. The antigen it binds to is not known. No quality values exist for individual bases; no much larger clone is one base distant. Other DNA sequences in this sample translate to the same CDR3. This sample is drawn from a study of shared clonotypes between healthy human individuals (dated by TCRdb to the early 2020s). For context, the study as a whole: Three men and two women, aged 18 to 49 years, made up the cohort. To increase sequencing depth and limit assay-specific biases, TCR repertoire library preparation and sequencing were carried out by different laboratories using diverse techniques. For each donor, CD4 naive and CD4 memory were each run on three plates, CD8 naive on two plates, and CD8 memory on one plate. Leukapheresis yielded between about 0.8 and 8.9 billion PBMCs per donor. To estimate repertoire size and how much clonotypes are shared between individuals, the study performed deep sequencing of blood TCR repertoires from a handful of healthy adults.

Using the deep immunoSEQ assay, multiplex PCR amplified TCR CDR3 regions from genomic DNA. Genomic DNA extracted from each cell subset was distributed evenly over all wells of several immunoSEQ 96-well plates, and each plate served as one replicate. For sorted subsets, 200 to 250 ng of genomic DNA, equivalent to around 29,000 T cell genomes, went into each replicate PCR. The purified libraries were quantified using a Qubit 3.0 fluorometer, sized with a Bioanalyzer 2100, and then quantified again using the KAPA Library Quantification kit. Each immunoSEQ 96-well plate was sequenced on its own single-read 150-cycle Illumina NextSeq 550 flow cell. On the authors' methods: Because only junctional sequences without quality scores were contained in the immunoSEQ output, filtering matching that applied to full-length reads could not be performed. To assign V/J genes and CDR3, sequences were annotated using PyIR, a Python wrapper for IgBLAST v1.9, with IMGT germline references. Reads were filtered out if the reads had weak V/J assignments (E-value above 1e-6), no CDR3, stop codons, out-of-frame junctions, or ambiguous translated residues. V3J clonotypes were defined by identical inferred V gene, J gene, and CDR3 amino acid sequence. The percentage overlap between two repertoires was calculated by dividing the number of shared unique clonotypes by the size of the smaller repertoire. Richness of each repertoire was evaluated using RTK rarefaction, the Chao1 estimator, and Recon v2.1 estimates of unobserved clonotypes. Generation probabilities for all TCRbeta clonotypes obtained by the gDNA method from a handful of donors were computed using OLGA. The source is immuneACCESS, and TCRdb retained only in-frame sequences with V and J called. Part of the clones is not carried over; for the studies checked, unresolved V genes explain less than half of this, and the remainder is unexplained. The DNA was the basis for D and trimming; V, J and clone size are from that table. The table for this sample lists around 2,000,000 clones; approximately 94% of them were counted only once. Around 1.2% of the sample rests with the top ten.

CD8 naive samples were obtained by positive selection for CCR7 among CD45RO-negative cells, yielding a CD45RA+CCR7+ population from which TemRA cells were excluded. Donors were healthy HIV-negative adults with no recently reported acute infections or vaccinations. Only Caucasian adults living in Nashville, Tennessee, USA were represented among the donors. Blood was obtained by leukapheresis, after which PBMCs were separated by Ficoll-Histopaque density gradient centrifugation and cryopreserved in liquid nitrogen vapor phase. Purity and quantity of every magnetically sorted T cell population were checked by analytical flow cytometry. From each sorted fraction, genomic DNA was isolated and quantified by UV absorbance on a Nanodrop 2000c. Looking up the germline V gene yields CDR1 SNHLY and CDR2 FYNNEI. The CDR3 numbers 15 residues from cysteine through phenylalanine. Only CDR3 DNA is held: 45 bases, read in frame from base 1. V is trimmed back by 1 base and J by 4 bases, and the junction contains 2 bases that no gene match accounts for.

Results and caveats for the whole study, not just this receptor: Sharing across several donors was observed for about 5% of naive CD4, over 3% of naive CD8, 2% to 2.5% of memory CD4, and around 0.4% of memory CD8 clonotypes. Naive subsets generally had larger estimated clonotype richness than memory subsets. Even with the large sequencing depth, rarefaction of the sorted-subset datasets indicated that sequencing was incomplete. Higher generation probabilities were observed for clonotypes shared by all four sorted-subset donors than for non-shared clonotypes. Pairwise subsampling indicated that sequencing depth was expected to affect the degree of clonotype sharing among donors. Only blood was sampled, and tissue TCR repertoires likely differ from those in blood. Because the study included only a small number of donors, the genetic and exposure-history diversity represented was limited.

This receptor was obtained from a man aged 18 to 30 in good health. Sequencing input: naive CD8+ T cells sorted from blood. The sample's cell subset or site label, decoded: CD45RA+CCR7+. The sequence links TRBV2 to TRBJ2-1; 9 central bases correspond to TRBD1. CDR3 region: CASSEGQGVYNEQFF. The DNA sequence reads TGTGCCAGCAGTGAAGGACAGGGGGTTTACAATGAGCAGTTCTTC.